The 21 T cell receptor beta chains presented below share a single source sample, sequenced in a study of cytomegalovirus exposure and HLA in healthy donors. Repertoires were generated with immunoSEQ multiplex PCR, while TCRdb's copy carries only in-frame clones and drops some. The table includes 60,000 to 85,000 clones, 90% to 95% detected once. Specimen: PBMCs. The receptor source for this set is a young man in good health and CMV-seropositive.

The CDR3 spells CASTEDGVQHEGQPQHF. CDR3 nucleotides: TGTGCCAGCACCGAAGACGGGGTTCAACATGAGGGTCAGCCCCAGCATTTT. This rearrangement joins TRBV7-9 to TRBJ1-5, with no clear D. Trimming took off 7 bases at V and 6 bases at J, with 25 bases between the two ends. Germline CDR1 SEHNR, CDR2 FQNEAQ (reference sequence). The CDR3 length is 17 residues.

This clone was seen only once. This chain links TRBV27 with TRBJ2-2; D is possibly TRBD2 (5 bases). The CDR3 length is 14 residues. Trimming left V 2 bases short and J 3 bases short, with 7 bases between. Germline V gene sequence: CDR1 MNHEY, CDR2 SMNVEV (reference sequence). The CDR3 DNA is TGTGCCAGCAGTTTAGGACTTTACACCGGGGAGCTGTTTTTT. Amino acids: CASSLGLYTGELFF.

The V call is TRBV7-8, the J call TRBJ2-1; weak D call: TRBD1 (6 bases). CDR3 length: 15 residues. CDR1 and CDR2 from the germline V gene are SGHVS and FQNEAQ. Trimming took 1 base from V and 8 from J, leaving 15 bases between them. CDR3 DNA sequence: TGTGCCAGCAGCTTAGTTGGGGGCGCCGGCGATGAGCAGTTCTTC. Translated, it gives CASSLVGGAGDEQFF.

V and J are TRBV20-1 and TRBJ2-1; D unresolved. The CDR3 sequence is 11 residues long. CDR1 is DFQATT and CDR2 is SNEGSKA in the germline V gene (reference sequence). Trimming stripped 2 bases from V and 5 bases from J, with 4 bases between. CDR3 in amino acids: CSARRHNEQFF. In DNA, the CDR3 is TGCAGTGCTAGACGTCACAATGAGCAGTTCTTC.

The chain couples TRBV9 to TRBJ2-5; D call uncertain. The length of the CDR3 is 14 residues. The V end lost 2 bases, the J end lost 2 bases, and 10 bases lay between the germline ends. Germline-derived CDR1 and CDR2 are SGDLS and YYNGEE. CDR3 nucleotide sequence: TGTGCCAGCAGCGTCGGTGAGTTTCAAGAGACCCAGTACTTC. As protein: CASSVGEFQETQYF.

The chain is built from TRBV28 and TRBJ2-7; D is unresolved. V lost 6 bases to trimming and J lost 6 bases, with 12 bases between them. CDR3 length equals 12 residues. Germline V lookup: CDR1 MDHEN, CDR2 SYDVKM. The CDR3 DNA follows: TGTGCCAGCAGGGCGCAGCGATTCGAGCAGTACTTC. It is translated as CASRAQRFEQYF.

The rearrangement links TRBV6-1 to TRBJ1-1; no definite D call. V lost 2 bases to trimming and J lost 2 bases, with 9 bases between them. This CDR3 region has 14 residues. Germline-derived CDR1 and CDR2 are MNHNS and SASEGT. CDR3 bases: TGTGCCAGCAGTGAAAGGAGAGCCAACACTGAAGCTTTCTTT. Translated: CASSERRANTEAFF.

This rearrangement joins TRBV15 to TRBJ2-7, with D tentatively TRBD1 (5 bases). Looked up from germline, CDR1 is LNHNV and CDR2 is YYDKDF (reference sequence). This CDR3 is 16 amino acids long. V lost 1 base and J lost 3, with 16 bases in between. The CDR3 is CATSRVQGNIGYEQYF. Here the CDR3 DNA reads TGTGCCACCAGCAGAGTCCAGGGAAATATAGGCTACGAGCAGTACTTC.

This clone was observed a single time. The chain employs TRBV4-1 and TRBJ2-3; 8 bases match TRBD1. The CDR3 sequence is 17 residues long. Trimming at V came to 1 base and at J to 2 bases, leaving 8 bases not matched to a gene. CDR1 MGHRA and CDR2 YSYEKL come from the germline V gene. The CDR3 nucleotides read TGCGCCAGCAGCCAAGGGGACCGACAGGGGCCCACAGATACGCAGTATTTT. It encodes CASSQGDRQGPTDTQYF.

This clone came up once. The gene calls are TRBV7-3 and TRBJ2-5, with 10 nucleotides matching TRBD2. V shed 4 bases and J 2 bases; nucleotides not matched to a gene: 13. CDR1 and CDR2 (germline): SGHTA, FQGTGA. CDR3 size: 18 residues. The CDR3 DNA reads as TGTGCCAGCAGCTCCAAAGGAAAGAGACTAGCGGGTCAAGAGACCCAGTACTTC. Amino acid sequence: CASSSKGKRLAGQETQYF.

The rearrangement links TRBV5-4 to TRBJ2-5, with 7 bases matching TRBD1. V gave up 0 bases and J gave up 1 base; unmatched junction bases: 6. The germline CDR1 and CDR2 sequences are SGHNT and YYREEE (reference sequence). CDR3 length: 16 residues. CDR3 protein: CASSLGGTDIQETQYF. The CDR3 coding sequence is TGTGCCAGCAGCTTGGGAGGGACAGACATCCAAGAGACCCAGTACTTC.

The chain carries TRBV28 and TRBJ1-4; D is uncertain. Per germline, CDR1 MDHEN and CDR2 SYDVKM. V was pared by 6 bases and J by 0 bases, with 8 bases between. This CDR3 has 14 residues. As DNA, the CDR3 is TGTGCCAGCAGAGAGGGAGCAACTAATGAAAAACTGTTTTTT. Its protein product is CASREGATNEKLFF.

The chain recombines TRBV5-6 with TRBJ2-2, with 11 bases aligning to TRBD1. Germline lookup yields CDR1 SGHDT and CDR2 YYEEEE. V was clipped by 4 bases and J by 5 bases; unmatched bases: 10. The CDR3 totals 17 residues. For the CDR3, the DNA is TGTGCCAGCAGCCCACTACCGGACAGGGGGCAAACCGGGGAGCTGTTTTTT. It yields the protein CASSPLPDRGQTGELFF.

This CDR3 reads CASSQEGTGGNYGYTF. The CDR3 DNA sequence: TGCGCCAGCAGCCAAGAGGGGACAGGGGGGAACTATGGCTACACCTTC. The rearrangement joins TRBV4-1 to TRBJ1-2, with 11 bases aligning to TRBD1. Germline V CDR1 and CDR2: MGHRA, YSYEKL. The CDR3 contains 16 residues. J lost 2 bases, V lost 0 bases, and 2 bases had no gene match.

The rearrangement joins TRBV9 to TRBJ2-1; 12 bases are a match to TRBD2. The germline V gene encodes CDR1 SGDLS and CDR2 YYNGEE. There are 15 residues in the CDR3. Losses at the gene ends were 4 bases for V and 3 bases for J; bases not matched to a gene: 2. The CDR3 DNA follows: TGTGCCAGCAGCCCGGGACTAGCGGGCTACAATGAGCAGTTCTTC. This gives the protein CASSPGLAGYNEQFF.

The chain uses TRBV7-2 and TRBJ1-4, with D possibly matching TRBD1 (6 bases). This CDR3 contains 14 residues. The V and J ends lost 5 bases and 3 bases respectively, with 10 bases between them. Germline V gene lookup returns CDR1 SGHTA and CDR2 FQGNSA. CDR3 sequence: CASSARTANEKLFF. Here the CDR3 DNA reads TGTGCCAGCAGCGCCCGGACAGCTAATGAAAAACTGTTTTTT.

The chain has TRBV7-2 and TRBJ2-2, with D tentatively TRBD1 (6 bases). Germline V gene sequence: CDR1 SGHTA, CDR2 FQGNSA. Trimming removed 3 bases at V and 5 bases at J, with 7 bases between. This CDR3 has 13 residues. In nucleotides, the CDR3 is TGTGCCAGCAGCTTCAGGGGAACCGGGGAGCTGTTTTTT. The encoded protein is CASSFRGTGELFF.

This sequence joins TRBV5-6 and TRBJ2-2; D gene ambiguous. This CDR3 has 13 amino acids. V was cut by 1 base and J by 3 bases, with 4 bases left in between. The V gene's germline CDR1 is SGHDT and CDR2 YYEEEE. This CDR3 is CASSLYDTGELFF. The CDR3 DNA is TGTGCCAGCAGCTTGTATGACACCGGGGAGCTGTTTTTT.

The CDR3 is CASSGTEVYNEQFF. In nucleotides, the CDR3 is TGTGCCAGCAGCGGGACAGAGGTTTACAATGAGCAGTTCTTC. The chain has TRBV28 and TRBJ2-1; 7 bases line up with TRBD1. V gave up 6 bases and J gave up 4 bases; unmatched junction bases: 6. Per the germline V gene, CDR1 is MDHEN and CDR2 is SYDVKM. The CDR3 spans 14 residues.

The V gene is TRBV5-6, the J gene TRBJ2-5; D is possibly TRBD2 (5 bases). Per germline, CDR1 SGHDT and CDR2 YYEEEE. Trimming shortened V by 3 bases and J by 1 base, and 16 bases separated the two germline ends. The CDR3 covers 16 residues. The DNA for the CDR3 is TGTGCCAGCAGCTATGACGGCGACTATGCCCAAGAGACCCAGTACTTC. Translating it yields CASSYDGDYAQETQYF.

The rearrangement uses TRBV5-5 and TRBJ2-5; the D is unclear. TRBJ2-7 matches the DNA end more closely, so the J call is doubtful. The CDR3 length is 14 residues. Germline V gene data show CDR1 as SGHKS and CDR2 as YYEKEE (reference sequence). The CDR3 protein is CASSPPPPSYEQYF. In nucleotides, the CDR3 is TGTGCCAGCAGCCCGCCTCCCCCGTCCTACGAGCAGTACTTC.